Below, one T cell receptor beta chain is given with its context. This record belongs to a study of blood T cell repertoires in COVID-19. Overall study context: Sites across the United States, Italy and Spain contributed samples from acute and convalescent COVID-19. T cells, B-cell-depleted T cells, or PBMCs provided the cDNA or gDNA that served as material.

As originally analysed: Amplification from reference gene primers served as the basis for estimated nucleated cell counts. Generated by immunoSEQ multiplex PCR, the TCRdb table keeps only in-frame clones and is missing some. V, J and clone size derive from that table, while D and trimming were established from the DNA sequence. The sample includes 250,000 to 300,000 clones, roughly 88% of them seen just once. Germline V CDR1 and CDR2: SEHNR, FQNEAQ (reference sequence). Trimming took off 5 bases at V and 7 bases at J, with 11 bases between the two ends. The CDR3 contains 13 residues. Sequencing used peripheral blood. This sequence joins TRBV7-9 and TRBJ1-4; D call uncertain. The sequence was collected from a woman aged 65 to 85 with acute or convalescent COVID-19. The CDR3 reads CASSPRSVEKLFF. Here the CDR3 DNA reads TGTGCCAGCAGCCCTAGGTCGGTTGAAAAACTGTTTTTT.